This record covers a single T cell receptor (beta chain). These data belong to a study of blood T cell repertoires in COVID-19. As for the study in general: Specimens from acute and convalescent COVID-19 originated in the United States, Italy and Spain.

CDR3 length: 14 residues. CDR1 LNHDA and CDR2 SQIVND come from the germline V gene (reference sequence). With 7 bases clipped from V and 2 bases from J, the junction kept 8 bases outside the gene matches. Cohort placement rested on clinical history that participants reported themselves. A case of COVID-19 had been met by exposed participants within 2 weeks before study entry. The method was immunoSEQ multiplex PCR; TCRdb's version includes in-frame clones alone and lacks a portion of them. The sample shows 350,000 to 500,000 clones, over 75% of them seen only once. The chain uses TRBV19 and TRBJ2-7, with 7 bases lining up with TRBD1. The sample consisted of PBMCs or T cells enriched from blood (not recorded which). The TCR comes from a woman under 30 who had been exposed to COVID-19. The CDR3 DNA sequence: TGTGCCAGTACCCAAACAGGGGATGCCTACGAGCAGTACTTC. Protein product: CASTQTGDAYEQYF.